What follows are 26 T cell receptor beta chains derived from one specimen sequenced in a study of shared clonotypes between healthy human individuals. Naive CD8 isolation took CD45RO-negative cells positively selected for CCR7 and excluded terminally differentiated effector memory CD45RA+ cells. The table came from immunoSEQ multiplex PCR; TCRdb's copy has only in-frame clones and leaves some out. This table holds around 1.9 million clones, about 93% found once. The sample was naive CD8+ T cells from PBMCs. The source is a man aged 18-30 years in good health. Some clones in this sample may be carry-over from other donors' samples.

The rearrangement uses TRBV6-1 and TRBJ1-2; D is unresolved. CDR3 size: 15 residues. Germline lookup yields CDR1 MNHNS and CDR2 SASEGT. Between the trimmed V and J ends, which lost 1 base and 2 bases, there was a span of 11 bases. CDR3 residues: CASSEGPGRNYGYTF. CDR3 sequence (DNA): TGTGCCAGCAGTGAAGGGCCGGGGAGGAACTATGGCTACACCTTC.

This clone was detected only once. The rearrangement joins TRBV29-1 to TRBJ1-3, with TRBD1 identical over 7 bases. The CDR3 sequence is 15 residues long. The V gene end was trimmed by 7 bases and the J gene end by 0 bases; junction bases not matched to a gene: 9. From germline, CDR1 is SQVTM and CDR2 ANQGSEA. The CDR3 DNA sequence: TGCAGCGCCGGACAGGACCCGAGCTCTGGAAACACCATATATTTT. Translating it yields CSAGQDPSSGNTIYF.

The chain joins TRBV4-2 to TRBJ1-3; TRBD1 aligns across 9 bases. This CDR3 region has 15 residues. Germline V lookup: CDR1 LGHNA, CDR2 YNFKEQ. The V gene end was trimmed by 4 bases and the J gene end by 7 bases; junction bases not matched to a gene: 8. The CDR3 region has the DNA TGTGCCAGCAGCCCGAACCCCGGGACAGGGAACACCATATATTTT. Amino acid sequence: CASSPNPGTGNTIYF.

The rearrangement uses TRBV2 and TRBJ1-1; D is perhaps TRBD1 (5 bases). Germline values: CDR1 SNHLY, CDR2 FYNNEI. Deletions cut 8 bases from V and 4 bases from J, with 14 bases between. The CDR3 loop spans 13 amino acids. The CDR3 sequence: CASSTGGGTEAFF. In DNA, the CDR3 is TGTGCCAGCTCGACTGGGGGGGGCACTGAAGCTTTCTTT.

The chain carries TRBV9 and TRBJ2-1; no definite D call. With 3 bases removed from V and 0 bases from J, the gap between germline ends came to 10 bases. Germline CDR1 SGDLS, CDR2 YYNGEE. This CDR3 has 15 residues. CDR3 sequence: CASSDRASSYNEQFF. The CDR3 region has the DNA TGTGCCAGCAGCGATCGGGCGAGCTCCTACAATGAGCAGTTCTTC.

This clone was found a few times. The gene calls are TRBV9 and TRBJ1-1; D remains ambiguous. Germline assignment: CDR1 SGDLS and CDR2 YYNGEE. The CDR3 consists of 15 residues. V shed 0 bases and J shed 2 bases, with 11 bases lying between them. CDR3 amino acids: CASSVGPLLNTEAFF. CDR3 nucleotides: TGTGCCAGCAGCGTAGGCCCGTTACTAAACACTGAAGCTTTCTTT. Filled out from reference TRBV9 and TRBJ1-1, the complete variable domain reads DSGVTQTPKHLITATGQRVTLRCSPRSGDLSVYWYQQSLDQGLQFLIQYYNGEERAKGNILERFSAQQFPDLHSELNLSSLELGDSALYFCASSVGPLLNTEAFFGQGTRLTVV.

V and J are TRBV4-1 and TRBJ2-2; 14 bases map to TRBD2. The V gene's germline CDR1 is MGHRA and CDR2 YSYEKL. The ends lost 4 bases at V and 8 bases at J; junction bases unmatched: 9. The CDR3 contains 17 residues. CDR3 sequence reads: CASSPSPGLAGAGELFF. Here the CDR3 DNA reads TGCGCCAGCAGCCCCTCGCCGGGACTAGCGGGAGCTGGGGAGCTGTTTTTT.

The V gene is TRBV15, the J gene TRBJ1-1, with D possibly matching TRBD1 (5 bases). V lost 5 bases, J lost 0 bases, and 13 bases lay in between. The germline CDR1 and CDR2 sequences are LNHNV and YYDKDF (reference sequence). The CDR3 loop spans 15 amino acids. CDR3 sequence reads: CATSAAGWVNTEAFF. CDR3 sequence (DNA): TGTGCCACCAGCGCCGCAGGGTGGGTGAACACTGAAGCTTTCTTT.

V gene TRBV7-2 combines with J gene TRBJ2-1, with D perhaps TRBD2 (5 bases). This CDR3 is 15 amino acids long. CDR1 is SGHTA, CDR2 FQGNSA, per germline. Trimming shortened V by 5 bases and J by 3 bases, and 14 bases separated the two germline ends. CDR3 residues: CASSPRGSDYNEQFF. DNA for the CDR3: TGTGCCAGCAGCCCCCGGGGTAGCGACTACAATGAGCAGTTCTTC.

A remark on this clone: The sample carries other DNA sequences with the same CDR3. V gene TRBV5-6 combines with J gene TRBJ1-3, with D unresolved. The germline V and J ends were trimmed by 0 bases and 1 base, with 5 bases remaining between them. The V gene's germline CDR1 is SGHDT and CDR2 YYEEEE. The CDR3 covers 14 residues. CDR3 protein: CASSLVASGNTIYF. DNA for the CDR3: TGTGCCAGCAGCTTGGTGGCGTCTGGAAACACCATATATTTT.

The chain employs TRBV14 and TRBJ1-1, with D tentatively TRBD1 (6 bases). The CDR3 spans 16 residues. V lost 3 bases and J 1 base, leaving 15 bases between the germline ends. In germline, CDR1 is SGHDN, CDR2 FVKESK. The CDR3 spells CASSHLQGGWNTEAFF. CDR3 nucleotides: TGTGCCAGCAGCCACCTACAGGGAGGCTGGAACACTGAAGCTTTCTTT.

The V gene is TRBV30, the J gene TRBJ1-1; D is ambiguous. V lost 2 bases to trimming and J lost 4 bases, with 8 bases between them. The length of the CDR3 is 12 residues. The V gene's germline CDR1 is GTSNPN and CDR2 SVGIG (reference sequence). The CDR3, as DNA: TGTGCCTGGAGTCCCTTGCGCACTGAAGCTTTCTTT. It codes for CAWSPLRTEAFF.

The chain joins TRBV4-3 to TRBJ2-7; D gene unclear. This CDR3 region has 14 residues. The V gene's germline CDR1 is LGHNA and CDR2 YSLEER. Trimming stripped 0 bases from V and 0 bases from J, with 6 bases between. The CDR3 DNA sequence: TGCGCCAGCAGCCAAGAGAGCAGCTCCTACGAGCAGTACTTC. It encodes CASSQESSSYEQYF.

J is TRBJ1-4 and V is TRBV7-9, with D perhaps matching TRBD1 (5 bases). Trimming took off 5 bases at V and 4 bases at J, with 14 bases between the two ends. The germline gives CDR1 SEHNR, CDR2 FQNEAQ (reference sequence). This CDR3 is built from 15 residues. The CDR3 here is CASSQPGRYNEKLFF. CDR3 nucleotides: TGTGCCAGCAGCCAACCGGGACGGTATAATGAAAAACTGTTTTTT.

This chain uses TRBV27 with TRBJ2-7, with 8 bases that match TRBD1. Germline V lookup: CDR1 MNHEY, CDR2 SMNVEV (reference sequence). This CDR3 has 15 residues. The junction had 11 bases not matched to a gene; V was cut back by 5 bases and J by 5 bases. The CDR3 is CASSPDADRDHEQYF. For the CDR3, the DNA is TGTGCCAGCAGTCCCGACGCGGACAGGGATCACGAGCAGTACTTC.

As regards this clone: The same CDR3 can be traced to other DNA sequences in this sample. The chain carries TRBV7-9 and TRBJ2-7; TRBD1 matches at 10 bases. The junction had 4 bases not matched to a gene; V was cut back by 4 bases and J by 1 base. The CDR3 is made up of 15 amino acids. Germline V gene sequence: CDR1 SEHNR, CDR2 FQNEAQ (reference sequence). The DNA of the CDR3 is TGTGCCAGCAGCTCAAGGACAGGGGGATCCTACGAGCAGTACTTC. Translation: CASSSRTGGSYEQYF.

The chain is built from TRBV19 and TRBJ2-7; tentatively, D is TRBD1 (6 bases). The germline V gene encodes CDR1 LNHDA and CDR2 SQIVND (reference sequence). V lost 2 bases and J 3 bases, leaving 8 bases between the germline ends. The CDR3 has 13 amino acids. CDR3: CASSIKDSYEQYF. CDR3 nucleotide sequence: TGTGCCAGTAGTATAAAGGACAGCTACGAGCAGTACTTC.

Only one count was recorded for this clone. The CDR3 bases are TGTGCCACCAGCACGGACTCGTCGAATTCACCCCTCCACTTT. It specifies CATSTDSSNSPLHF. V is TRBV15 and J is TRBJ1-6, with D unclear. The V gene's germline CDR1 is LNHNV and CDR2 YYDKDF (reference sequence). The CDR3 runs to 14 residues. Between the trimmed V and J ends, which lost 4 bases and 7 bases, there was a span of 11 bases.

J is TRBJ2-5 and V is TRBV11-2; 13 bases line up with TRBD2. Germline CDR1 is SGHAT and CDR2 is FQNNGV. Trimming cost V 2 bases and J 5 bases; bases outside gene matches: 8. This CDR3 contains 17 residues. CDR3 nucleotide sequence: TGTGCCAGCAGCTTATTACTAGCGGGAGGGCCGGAGGAGACCCAGTACTTC. Its protein product is CASSLLLAGGPEETQYF.

The chain joins TRBV19 to TRBJ2-2, with D tentatively TRBD2 (5 bases). The germline V gene has CDR1 LNHDA and CDR2 SQIVND (reference sequence). The CDR3 is made up of 14 amino acids. The ends were cut back, 7 bases at V and 4 bases at J, with 13 bases in the middle. CDR3 loop: CASMDGGFTGELFF. CDR3 DNA: TGTGCCAGTATGGATGGCGGGTTCACCGGGGAGCTGTTTTTT.

The V gene is TRBV10-3, the J gene TRBJ1-1; TRBD1 might be the D (5 bases). Between the trimmed V and J ends, which lost 7 bases and 5 bases, there was a span of 17 bases. Germline CDR1 is ENHRY and CDR2 is SYGVKD. The CDR3 runs 14 residues. This chain's CDR3 is CAIIGDRLGTEAFF. The CDR3 region has the DNA TGTGCCATCATAGGGGACCGGCTGGGGACTGAAGCTTTCTTT.

The V and J genes are TRBV11-2 and TRBJ2-5; TRBD2 agrees at 7 bases. The CDR3 is 16 amino acids. With V trimmed by 2 bases and J by 5 bases, 11 bases remained unmatched. Germline assignment: CDR1 SGHAT and CDR2 FQNNGV. CDR3 residues: CASSLRRGGLGETQYF. For the CDR3, the DNA is TGTGCCAGCAGCTTAAGGCGGGGAGGGCTAGGCGAGACCCAGTACTTC.

The chain is built from TRBV11-2 and TRBJ1-1; no clear D gene. With 5 bases removed from V and 0 bases from J, the gap between germline ends came to 13 bases. Germline V gene data show CDR1 as SGHAT and CDR2 as FQNNGV. This CDR3 contains 15 residues. The CDR3 reads CASSAYRAMNTEAFF. CDR3 DNA: TGTGCCAGCAGCGCCTACCGCGCCATGAACACTGAAGCTTTCTTT. Combining the CDR3 with reference TRBV11-2 and TRBJ1-1 gives the whole variable domain EAGVAQSPRYKIIEKRQSVAFWCNPISGHATLYWYQQILGQGPKLLIQFQNNGVVDDSQLPKDRFSAERLKGVDSTLKIQPAKLEDSAVYLCASSAYRAMNTEAFFGQGTRLTVV.

V usage is TRBV29-1 and J usage is TRBJ2-1; weak D call: TRBD2 (5 bases). Germline V gene sequence: CDR1 SQVTM, CDR2 ANQGSEA. The CDR3 extends over 14 amino acids. Deletions cut 2 bases from V and 3 bases from J, with 11 bases between. The CDR3 coding sequence is TGCAGCGTTGAAAGTCGAGGAGGCTACAATGAGCAGTTCTTC. It specifies CSVESRGGYNEQFF.

The chain recombines TRBV28 with TRBJ2-3; D is ambiguous. CDR3 size: 13 residues. The ends were cut back, 7 bases at V and 1 base at J, with 9 bases in the middle. Germline lookup yields CDR1 MDHEN and CDR2 SYDVKM. This chain's CDR3 is CASTSRGTDTQYF. The CDR3 nucleotides are TGTGCCAGCACCAGTCGGGGCACAGATACGCAGTATTTT.

V gene TRBV7-6 combines with J gene TRBJ2-1, with D possibly matching TRBD2 (6 bases). Trimming pared 3 bases from V and 5 bases from J, leaving 8 bases between. The length of the CDR3 is 13 residues. CDR1 SGHVS and CDR2 FNYEAQ come from the germline V gene. The CDR3, as DNA: TGTGCCAGCAGCTTCCGACTAGACAATGAGCAGTTCTTC. This encodes CASSFRLDNEQFF.